This TCR beta chain derives from a study of shared clonotypes between healthy human individuals. General study points: Relative to their counterparts shared across all four donors, non-shared clonotypes exhibited diminished generation probabilities.

Using immunoSEQ multiplex PCR, the repertoire was profiled, and TCRdb retains in-frame clones only, with some absent. The sample records some 2.1 million clones, about 95% being singletons. V lost 7 bases and J lost 2, with 12 bases in between. CDR1 MNHNS and CDR2 SASEGT come from the germline V gene. The CDR3 length is 13 residues. Worth noting for this clone: The target antigen is unknown.

CD8 cells regarded as naive lacked CD45RO, were positively chosen for CCR7, and omitted terminally differentiated effector memory CD45RA+ cells. The source of this sequence is a man younger than 35 in good health. This chain connects TRBV6-1 to TRBJ2-7, with a weak D call TRBD2 (5 bases). Material for sequencing was naive CD8+ T cells sorted from blood. The CDR3 region is CASTASGTYEQYF. The CDR3 DNA reads TGTGCCAGCACCGCCTCGGGGACCTACGAGCAGTACTTC.